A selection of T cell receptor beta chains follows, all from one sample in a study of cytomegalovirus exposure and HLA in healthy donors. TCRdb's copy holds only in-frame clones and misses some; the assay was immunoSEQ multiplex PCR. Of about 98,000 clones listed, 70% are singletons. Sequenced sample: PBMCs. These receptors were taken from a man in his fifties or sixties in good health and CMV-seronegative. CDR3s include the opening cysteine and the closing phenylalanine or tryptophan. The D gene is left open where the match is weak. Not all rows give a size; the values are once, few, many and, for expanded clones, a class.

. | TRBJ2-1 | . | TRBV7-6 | CASSLRGYEQFF | TGTGCCAGCAGCTTAAGGGGCTATGAGCAGTTCTTC
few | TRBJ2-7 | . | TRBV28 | CASSQTVSEQYF | TGTGCCAGCAGTCAAACAGTCTCCGAGCAGTACTTC
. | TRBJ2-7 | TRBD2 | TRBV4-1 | CASSQDLSGLAVPYEQYF | TGCGCCAGCAGCCAAGATTTATCAGGGCTAGCGGTCCCCTACGAGCAGTACTTC
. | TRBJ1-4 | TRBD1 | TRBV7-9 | CASSLGQQGGQGEKLFF | TGTGCCAGCAGCTTAGGCCAACAAGGGGGCCAAGGGGAAAAACTGTTTTTT
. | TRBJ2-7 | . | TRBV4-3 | CASSQDRLYEQYF | TGCGCCAGCAGCCAAGATCGACTCTACGAGCAGTACTTC
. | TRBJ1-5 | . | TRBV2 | CASSESGFGQPQHF | TGTGCCAGCAGTGAATCGGGTTTCGGACAGCCCCAGCATTTT
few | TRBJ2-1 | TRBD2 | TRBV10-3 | CAISESRREYSNEQFF | TGTGCCATCAGTGAGTCGAGGCGGGAGTATTCCAATGAGCAGTTCTTC
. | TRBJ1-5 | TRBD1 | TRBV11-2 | CASSEGTAHSNQPQHF | TGTGCCAGCAGCGAGGGGACAGCTCATAGCAATCAGCCCCAGCATTTT
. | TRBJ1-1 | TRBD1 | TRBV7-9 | CASSLEGAGTVNTEAFF | TGTGCCAGCAGCTTAGAGGGGGCCGGGACAGTGAACACTGAAGCTTTCTTT
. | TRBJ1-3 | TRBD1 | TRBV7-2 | CASSSRQGYRNTIYF | TGTGCCAGCAGTTCCAGACAGGGTTATAGAAACACCATATATTTT
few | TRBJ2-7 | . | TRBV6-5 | CASSYGRQAFYEQYF | TGTGCCAGCAGTTACGGGAGACAAGCGTTCTACGAGCAGTACTTC
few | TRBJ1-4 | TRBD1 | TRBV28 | CASSAPTGTGGNWANEKLFF | TGTGCCAGCAGTGCCCCTACCGGGACAGGGGGCAATTGGGCTAATGAAAAACTGTTTTTT